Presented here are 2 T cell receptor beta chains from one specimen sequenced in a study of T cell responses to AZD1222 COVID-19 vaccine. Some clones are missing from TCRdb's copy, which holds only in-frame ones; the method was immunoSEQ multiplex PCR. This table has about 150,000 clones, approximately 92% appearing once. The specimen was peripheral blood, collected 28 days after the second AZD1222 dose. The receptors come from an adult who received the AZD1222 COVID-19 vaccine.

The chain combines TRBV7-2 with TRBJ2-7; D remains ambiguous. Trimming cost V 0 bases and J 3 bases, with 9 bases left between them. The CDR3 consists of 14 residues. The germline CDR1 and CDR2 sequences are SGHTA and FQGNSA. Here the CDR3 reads CASSLAKRDYEQYF. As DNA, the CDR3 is TGTGCCAGCAGCTTAGCGAAGCGCGACTACGAGCAGTACTTC.

This chain's CDR3 is CASSLGPLRRSNQPQHF. CDR3 DNA: TGTGCCAGCAGTTTGGGTCCCCTCAGGAGGAGCAATCAGCCCCAGCATTTT. This sequence joins TRBV27 and TRBJ1-5; D is unresolved. Germline values: CDR1 MNHEY, CDR2 SMNVEV (reference sequence). CDR3 length: 17 amino acids. V gave up 3 bases and J gave up 1 base, with 16 bases separating them.